The 18 T cell receptor beta chains below were found in one sample sequenced in a study of blood T cell repertoires in COVID-19. TCRdb's table, derived via immunoSEQ multiplex PCR, lists solely in-frame clones and lacks some. The data show roughly 110,000 clones, with about 89% seen just once and roughly 1.3% held by the top ten. Material: peripheral blood. These receptors were taken from a woman younger than 45 with acute or convalescent COVID-19.

V usage is TRBV24-1 and J usage is TRBJ1-2, with 9 bases matching TRBD1. With 3 bases clipped from V and 4 bases from J, the junction kept 2 bases outside the gene matches. The CDR3 is 14 residues long. Germline V gene lookup returns CDR1 KGHDR and CDR2 SFDVKD. Written as DNA, the CDR3 is TGTGCCACCAGTGATCCGGGACAGGGCTATGGCTACACCTTC. This translates into CATSDPGQGYGYTF.

The gene calls are TRBV10-3 and TRBJ2-7, with TRBD1 matching 8 bases. The V segment lost 9 bases and the J segment 2 bases; nucleotides outside the gene matches: 12. Germline lookup yields CDR1 ENHRY and CDR2 SYGVKD. The CDR3 has 15 residues. CDR3 nucleotides: TGTGCCATACAACAGGGGACAGGCACCACCTACGAGCAGTACTTC. It is translated as CAIQQGTGTTYEQYF.

J is TRBJ2-1 and V is TRBV6-6; 9 nucleotides match TRBD2. The CDR3 runs to 16 residues. From germline, CDR1 is MNHNY and CDR2 SVGAGI (reference sequence). The trim removed 5 bases at V and 4 bases at J, leaving 9 bases unmatched. The CDR3 protein is CASSATGTSSYNEQFF. The CDR3 region has the DNA TGTGCCAGCAGTGCAACCGGGACTAGCTCATACAATGAGCAGTTCTTC.

A few counts support this clone. The chain uses TRBV7-9 and TRBJ2-1, with 9 bases lining up with TRBD2. V trimming: 3 bases; J trimming: 6 bases; junction bases outside the gene matches: 9. Looked up from germline, CDR1 is SEHNR and CDR2 is FQNEAQ (reference sequence). The CDR3 is 16 residues long. CDR3 sequence (DNA): TGTGCCAGCAGCTTGACTGCGGGAGGGAATAGCAATGAGCAGTTCTTC. The encoded protein is CASSLTAGGNSNEQFF.

V is TRBV28 and J is TRBJ2-5; 11 bases align to TRBD2. The V gene end was trimmed by 1 base and the J gene end by 6 bases; junction bases not matched to a gene: 7. The germline gives CDR1 MDHEN, CDR2 SYDVKM. The CDR3 is made up of 16 amino acids. CDR3 sequence reads: CASSLSVAGGRQTQYF. The CDR3 DNA sequence: TGTGCCAGCAGTTTATCGGTAGCGGGGGGGCGGCAGACCCAGTACTTC.

The chain has TRBV5-5 and TRBJ1-1; D is possibly TRBD1 (5 bases). V dropped 4 bases and J dropped 0 bases, with 13 bases sitting between them. Germline values: CDR1 SGHKS, CDR2 YYEKEE (reference sequence). CDR3 length equals 15 residues. CDR3 bases: TGTGCCAGCAGCCGGAAAGGGGTTATGAACACTGAAGCTTTCTTT. Translated, it gives CASSRKGVMNTEAFF.

The chain combines TRBV5-1 with TRBJ2-1; D is ambiguous. The CDR3 is 13 residues long. V gave up 4 bases and J gave up 11 bases, with 16 bases separating them. The germline V gene encodes CDR1 SGHRS and CDR2 YFSETQ. In DNA form, the CDR3 reads TGCGCCAGCAGCCCCTACGGGTCCCCCCAGCAGTTCTTC. It translates to CASSPYGSPQQFF.

V usage is TRBV7-8 and J usage is TRBJ2-1; weak D call: TRBD1 (6 bases). Germline V CDR1 and CDR2: SGHVS, FQNEAQ. V was clipped by 1 base and J by 10 bases, with 14 bases between them. This CDR3 spans 14 amino acids. The CDR3 sequence is CASSLDWDTLEQFF. The CDR3 bases are TGTGCCAGCAGCTTAGATTGGGACACTCTAGAGCAGTTCTTC.

The rearrangement uses TRBV7-2 and TRBJ1-6, with D perhaps matching TRBD1 (5 bases). Germline assignment: CDR1 SGHTA and CDR2 FQGNSA. Trimming left V 0 bases short and J 7 bases short, with 10 bases between. CDR3 length equals 15 residues. Here the CDR3 reads CASSLAGAPNSPLHF. DNA of the CDR3: TGTGCCAGCAGCTTAGCTGGGGCCCCGAATTCACCCCTCCACTTT.

This chain uses TRBV7-3 with TRBJ1-1; tentative D call: TRBD1 (6 bases). The V gene's germline CDR1 is SGHTA and CDR2 FQGTGA. Deletions cut 2 bases from V and 6 bases from J, with 10 bases between. There are 13 residues in the CDR3. The CDR3, as DNA: TGTGCCAGCAGCTTAGGCAGGGGAGCTGAAGCTTTCTTT. It yields the protein CASSLGRGAEAFF.

The V and J genes are TRBV19 and TRBJ1-6; weak D call: TRBD1 (5 bases). This CDR3 contains 14 residues. V was cut by 5 bases and J by 7 bases, with 12 bases left in between. From germline, CDR1 is LNHDA and CDR2 SQIVND (reference sequence). The CDR3 is CASSLRQFNSPLHF. CDR3 in DNA: TGTGCCAGTAGTCTCCGACAGTTCAATTCACCCCTCCACTTT. The variable domain in full, completed from reference TRBV19 and TRBJ1-6, reads DGGITQSPKYLFRKEGQNVTLSCEQNLNHDAMYWYRQDPGQGLRLIYYSQIVNDFQKGDIAEGYSVSREKKESFPLTVTSAQKNPTAFYLCASSLRQFNSPLHFGNGTRLTVT.

The genes are TRBV7-2 and TRBJ2-1; 15 bases are a match to TRBD2. The CDR3 is 17 residues long. Germline lookup yields CDR1 SGHTA and CDR2 FQGNSA. The trim removed 5 bases at V and 2 bases at J, leaving 4 bases unmatched. CDR3 in amino acids: CASSRTSGRVPYNEQFF. In DNA form, the CDR3 reads TGTGCCAGCAGCCGGACTAGCGGGAGGGTCCCCTACAATGAGCAGTTCTTC.

The chain links TRBV29-1 to TRBJ2-3, with D perhaps matching TRBD2 (6 bases). The CDR3 is made up of 12 amino acids. V lost 4 bases and J lost 6, with 11 bases in between. Germline loops: CDR1 SQVTM, CDR2 ANQGSEA. CDR3 bases: TGCAGCGTTGCTGGAGGGAGGGATACGCAGTATTTT. It yields the protein CSVAGGRDTQYF.

The chain recombines TRBV6-2 or TRBV6-3 with TRBJ2-7; 9 bases agree with TRBD2. Germline assignment: CDR1 MNHEY and CDR2 SVGEGT. The CDR3 runs to 15 residues. The V segment lost 1 base and the J segment 5 bases; nucleotides outside the gene matches: 6. CDR3 sequence: CASSYFSGSYHEQYF. The CDR3 DNA reads TGTGCCAGCAGTTACTTTAGCGGGAGTTACCACGAGCAGTACTTC.

The table lists this clone with a count of one. The CDR3 sequence is CASRGDSTYEQYF. In DNA form, the CDR3 reads TGTGCCAGCAGGGGGGACTCAACCTACGAGCAGTACTTC. The chain carries TRBV6-5 and TRBJ2-7; the D gene is possibly TRBD2 (6 bases). With 6 bases removed from V and 2 bases from J, the gap between germline ends came to 11 bases. Germline CDR1 is MNHEY and CDR2 is SVGAGI. The CDR3 length is 13 residues.

The V gene is TRBV7-9, the J gene TRBJ1-5; D is unresolved. Trimming left V 3 bases short and J 2 bases short, with 8 bases between. The CDR3 sequence is 14 residues long. Germline V CDR1 and CDR2: SEHNR, FQNEAQ (reference sequence). CDR3: CASSFEYGNQPQHF. CDR3 DNA sequence: TGTGCCAGCAGCTTTGAGTACGGCAATCAGCCCCAGCATTTT.

The rearrangement joins TRBV11-1 to TRBJ2-7, with D tentatively TRBD1 (8 bases). V was shortened by 5 bases and J by 0 bases, with 14 bases between the two germline ends. The CDR3 loop spans 15 amino acids. The germline V gene encodes CDR1 SGHAT and CDR2 FQDESV (reference sequence). In DNA, the CDR3 is TGTGCCAGCAGCCCACAGGGGGGGGCCTCCTACGAGCAGTACTTC. Amino acids: CASSPQGGASYEQYF.

This clone was observed a single time. CDR3: CASSRLGGTNYGYTF. As DNA, the CDR3 is TGTGCCAGCAGCCGCCTGGGGGGTACTAACTATGGCTACACCTTC. The chain is built from TRBV7-9 and TRBJ1-2, with a tentative D call TRBD1 (5 bases). This CDR3 spans 15 amino acids. Germline values: CDR1 SEHNR, CDR2 FQNEAQ (reference sequence). Deletions cut 5 bases from V and 0 bases from J, with 13 bases between. The full variable domain, rest sourced from reference TRBV7-9 and TRBJ1-2, is DTGVSQNPRHKITKRGQNVTFRCDPISEHNRLYWYRQTLGQGPEFLTYFQNEAQLEKSRLLSDRFSAERPKGSFSTLEIQRTEQGDSAMYLCASSRLGGTNYGYTFGSGTRLTVV.